A single sample gave rise to the 17 T cell receptor beta chains below, sequenced in a study of cytomegalovirus exposure and HLA in healthy donors. Primers included in the PCR were 60 Vbeta and 13 Jbeta primers. Repertoires were generated with immunoSEQ multiplex PCR, while TCRdb's copy carries only in-frame clones and drops some. The data contain about 110,000 clones, around 83% of them seen just once; the ten biggest clones take up over 2.5%. Sequencing was done on a sample of PBMCs. The source is a woman in her sixties or seventies in good health and CMV-seropositive.

The chain uses TRBV9 and TRBJ2-7, with D unclear. Between the trimmed V and J ends, which lost 2 bases and 1 base, there was a span of 7 bases. CDR1 is SGDLS, CDR2 YYNGEE, per germline. The CDR3 runs to 13 residues. CDR3 sequence (DNA): TGTGCCAGCAGCGTCATTCCATCCTACGAGCAGTACTTC. Its translation: CASSVIPSYEQYF.

A single count supports this clone. Different DNA sequences within this sample yield the same CDR3. The chain links TRBV9 to TRBJ2-1, with 11 bases that match TRBD2. CDR3 size: 16 residues. The V and J ends lost 2 bases and 4 bases, in that order; junction bases with no gene match: 5. Per the germline V gene, CDR1 is SGDLS and CDR2 is YYNGEE. The CDR3 DNA sequence: TGTGCCAGCAGCGTGGGGACTAGCGGTTCATACAATGAGCAGTTCTTC. Residues: CASSVGTSGSYNEQFF.

The chain employs TRBV18 and TRBJ2-2, with D possibly TRBD1 on 6 matching bases. V gave up 3 bases and J gave up 2 bases, with 10 bases separating them. The CDR3 loop spans 15 amino acids. The germline gives CDR1 KGHSH, CDR2 LQKENI. CDR3 coding DNA: TGTGCCAGCTCACCGCAACAGGGAAACACCGGGGAGCTGTTTTTT. Translation gives CASSPQQGNTGELFF.

The count of this clone is one. The V gene is TRBV6-5, the J gene TRBJ1-1, with a weak D call TRBD1 (5 bases). The V and J ends lost 6 bases and 4 bases respectively, with 18 bases between them. Germline loops: CDR1 MNHEY, CDR2 SVGAGI. The length of the CDR3 is 15 residues. CDR3 amino acids: CASSNKGRGLTEAFF. CDR3 coding DNA: TGTGCCAGCAGCAATAAGGGGCGGGGTCTCACTGAAGCTTTCTTT.

This chain connects TRBV6-1 to TRBJ1-2; a possible D gene is TRBD1 (5 bases). Deletions cut 7 bases from V and 4 bases from J, with 16 bases between. The CDR3 spans 14 residues. From germline, CDR1 is MNHNS and CDR2 SASEGT. The CDR3 bases are TGTGCCAGCACCAACGGGGGTGACCCCTATGGCTACACCTTC. Translated: CASTNGGDPYGYTF.

V and J are TRBV9 and TRBJ1-6; 8 nucleotides line up with TRBD1. Germline assignment: CDR1 SGDLS and CDR2 YYNGEE. CDR3 length: 15 amino acids. V shed 1 base, J shed 6 bases, and the junction held 3 bases outside the gene matches. CDR3 amino acids: CASSVLGQGNSPLHF. The CDR3 DNA reads as TGTGCCAGCAGCGTACTAGGACAGGGTAATTCACCCCTCCACTTT.

The chain is built from TRBV19 and TRBJ1-2, with D maybe TRBD1 (5 bases). Deletions cut 6 bases from V and 1 base from J, with 15 bases between. From germline, CDR1 is LNHDA and CDR2 SQIVND (reference sequence). This CDR3 comprises 15 residues. Here the CDR3 reads CASSETGLGNYGYTF. DNA of the CDR3: TGTGCCAGTAGCGAAACAGGCCTAGGTAACTATGGCTACACCTTC.

Worth noting for this clone: A read error may account for a junction end that differs from germline. V gene TRBV7-9 combines with J gene TRBJ1-4; D unclear. The CDR3 has 13 residues. Germline-derived CDR1 and CDR2 are SEHNR and FQNEAQ (reference sequence). The CDR3 nucleotides read TGTTCCAGCAGCCGTAACGAGAGGGAAAAACTGTTTTTT. It yields the protein CSSSRNEREKLFF. Together with reference TRBV7-9 and TRBJ1-4, the CDR3 gives the full variable domain: DTGVSQNPRHKITKRGQNVTFRCDPISEHNRLYWYRQTLGQGPEFLTYFQNEAQLEKSRLLSDRFSAERPKGSFSTLEIQRTEQGDSAMYLCSSSRNEREKLFFGSGTQLSVL.

The chain links TRBV2 to TRBJ2-4; D is perhaps TRBD2 (6 bases). CDR3 length: 14 residues. With 7 bases removed from V and 0 bases from J, the gap between germline ends came to 10 bases. The germline gives CDR1 SNHLY, CDR2 FYNNEI. The CDR3 DNA reads TGTGCCAGCATGGCGGGACTAGCCAAAAACATTCAGTACTTC. This sequence encodes CASMAGLAKNIQYF.

This clone has a single count. The chain carries TRBV6-5 and TRBJ2-2, with 9 bases matching TRBD2. The CDR3 has 14 amino acids. The germline V gene has CDR1 MNHEY and CDR2 SVGAGI. V was pared by 11 bases and J by 5 bases, with 9 bases of the junction left unmatched. The CDR3 loop is CAGVLAGGTGELFF. CDR3 in DNA: TGTGCCGGAGTACTAGCGGGCGGTACCGGGGAGCTGTTTTTT.

The chain is built from TRBV19 and TRBJ1-2, with D possibly being TRBD1 (5 bases). CDR3 size: 13 residues. Trimming took 5 bases from V and 0 from J, leaving 7 bases between them. CDR1 is LNHDA and CDR2 is SQIVND in the germline V gene (reference sequence). The DNA of the CDR3 is TGTGCCAGTAGTGTGACAGCTAACTATGGCTACACCTTC. This gives the protein CASSVTANYGYTF.

This clone was seen only a few times. The chain couples TRBV5-1 to TRBJ1-1; D is unclear. The V gene's germline CDR1 is SGHRS and CDR2 YFSETQ. The CDR3 extends over 13 amino acids. Trimming pared 2 bases from V and 5 bases from J, leaving 10 bases between. CDR3 bases: TGCGCCAGCAGCTTAAACGGAGGAACTGAAGCTTTCTTT. It yields the protein CASSLNGGTEAFF.

This clone has a count of ten or more. The V call is TRBV6-1, the J call TRBJ2-1; possible D gene TRBD1, 5 bases. CDR3 size: 16 residues. V was cut by 4 bases and J by 0 bases, with 13 bases left in between. From germline, CDR1 is MNHNS and CDR2 SASEGT. DNA of the CDR3: TGTGCCAGCAGTGGACTCGACAGCAACTCCTACAATGAGCAGTTCTTC. Translated: CASSGLDSNSYNEQFF.

The chain recombines TRBV18 with TRBJ1-3; maybe TRBD1 (6 bases). Trimming cost V 3 bases and J 0 bases, with 15 bases left between them. The CDR3 runs 17 residues. Germline V gene data show CDR1 as KGHSH and CDR2 as LQKENI. The CDR3 reads CASSPRTAASSGNTIYF. As DNA, the CDR3 is TGTGCCAGCTCACCCAGGACAGCTGCGAGCTCTGGAAACACCATATATTTT.

CDR3 in amino acids: CASSQGPQGGYTF. CDR3 nucleotides: TGTGCCAGCAGCCAAGGACCCCAGGGCGGCTACACCTTC. This chain connects TRBV11-1 to TRBJ1-2; the D gene is possibly TRBD1 (5 bases). This CDR3 is built from 13 residues. V lost 5 bases to trimming and J lost 8 bases, with 15 bases between them. CDR1 is SGHAT and CDR2 is FQDESV in the germline V gene (reference sequence).

This clone occurred many times. J is TRBJ1-2 and V is TRBV5-4; 7 bases map to TRBD1. With V trimmed by 5 bases and J by 4 bases, 8 bases remained unmatched. CDR3 length: 14 amino acids. Germline CDR1 reads SGHNT; CDR2 reads YYREEE (reference sequence). CDR3 residues: CASRHDRAPYGYTF. The CDR3 DNA follows: TGTGCCAGCAGACACGACAGGGCTCCCTATGGCTACACCTTC.

The chain combines TRBV9 with TRBJ2-5, with D maybe TRBD1 (6 bases). V was pared by 6 bases and J by 5 bases, with 20 bases between. This CDR3 region has 15 residues. The V gene's germline CDR1 is SGDLS and CDR2 YYNGEE. As DNA, the CDR3 is TGTGCCAGCACCGAAACAGGGCACCCCCGGGAGACCCAGTACTTC. It yields the protein CASTETGHPRETQYF. The whole variable domain, remainder taken from reference TRBV9 and TRBJ2-5, is DSGVTQTPKHLITATGQRVTLRCSPRSGDLSVYWYQQSLDQGLQFLIQYYNGEERAKGNILERFSAQQFPDLHSELNLSSLELGDSALYFCASTETGHPRETQYFGPGTRLLVL.